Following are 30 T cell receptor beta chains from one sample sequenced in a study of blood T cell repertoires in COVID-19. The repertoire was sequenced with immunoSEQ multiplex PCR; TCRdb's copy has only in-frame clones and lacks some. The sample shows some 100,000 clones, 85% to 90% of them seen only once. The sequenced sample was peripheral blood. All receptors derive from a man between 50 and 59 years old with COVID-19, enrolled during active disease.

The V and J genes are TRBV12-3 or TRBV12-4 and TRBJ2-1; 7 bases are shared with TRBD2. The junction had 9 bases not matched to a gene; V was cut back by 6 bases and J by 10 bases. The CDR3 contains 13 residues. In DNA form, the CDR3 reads TGTGCCAGCAGAGTCTCGGCGGGGGTAGAGCAGTTCTTC. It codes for CASRVSAGVEQFF.

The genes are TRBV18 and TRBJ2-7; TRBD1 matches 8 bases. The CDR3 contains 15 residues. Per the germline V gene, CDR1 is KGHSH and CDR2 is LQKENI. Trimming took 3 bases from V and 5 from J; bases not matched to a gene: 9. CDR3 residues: CASSPSRTGLDEQYF. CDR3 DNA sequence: TGTGCCAGCTCACCGTCCAGGACAGGGCTTGACGAGCAGTACTTC.

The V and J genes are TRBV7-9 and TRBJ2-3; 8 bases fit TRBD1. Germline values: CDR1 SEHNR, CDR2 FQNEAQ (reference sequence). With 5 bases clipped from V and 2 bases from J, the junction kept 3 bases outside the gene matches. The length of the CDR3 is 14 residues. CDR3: CASSGQGSTDTQYF. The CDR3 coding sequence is TGTGCCAGCAGCGGACAGGGATCCACAGATACGCAGTATTTT. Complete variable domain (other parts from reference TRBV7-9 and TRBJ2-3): DTGVSQNPRHKITKRGQNVTFRCDPISEHNRLYWYRQTLGQGPEFLTYFQNEAQLEKSRLLSDRFSAERPKGSFSTLEIQRTEQGDSAMYLCASSGQGSTDTQYFGPGTRLTVL.

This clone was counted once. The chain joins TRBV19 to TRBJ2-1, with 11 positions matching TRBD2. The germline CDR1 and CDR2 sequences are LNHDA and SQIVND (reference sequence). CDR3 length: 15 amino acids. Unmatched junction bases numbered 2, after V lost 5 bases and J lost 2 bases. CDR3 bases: TGTGCCAGTAGTTATAGCGGGGGGGCCTACAATGAGCAGTTCTTC. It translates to CASSYSGGAYNEQFF.

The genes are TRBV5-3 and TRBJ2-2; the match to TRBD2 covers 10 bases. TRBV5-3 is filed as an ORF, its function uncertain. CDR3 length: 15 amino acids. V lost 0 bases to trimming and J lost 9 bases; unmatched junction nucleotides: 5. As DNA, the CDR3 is TGTGCCAGAAGCTTGGTACTAGCGGGACGGTGGGAGCTGTTTTTT. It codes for CARSLVLAGRWELFF.

The CDR3: CSASIGTEETQYF. CDR3 nucleotides: TGCAGTGCCAGTATTGGGACAGAAGAGACCCAGTACTTC. The chain joins TRBV20-1 to TRBJ2-5; 7 bases are shared with TRBD1. Germline CDR1 and CDR2: DFQATT and SNEGSKA (reference sequence). The CDR3 is 13 amino acids. After removal of 6 bases from V and 3 bases from J, the junction contained 7 bases not matched to a gene.

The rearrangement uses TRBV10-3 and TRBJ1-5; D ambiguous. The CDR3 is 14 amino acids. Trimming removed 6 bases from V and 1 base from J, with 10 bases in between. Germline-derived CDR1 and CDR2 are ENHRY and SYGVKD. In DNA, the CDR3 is TGTGCCATCAGCCCATTTGAGAGCAATCAGCCCCAGCATTTT. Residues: CAISPFESNQPQHF.

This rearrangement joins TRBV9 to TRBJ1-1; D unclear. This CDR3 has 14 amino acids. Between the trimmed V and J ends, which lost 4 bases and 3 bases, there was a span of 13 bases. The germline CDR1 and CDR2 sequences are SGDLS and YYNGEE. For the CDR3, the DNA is TGTGCCAGCAGCCTCAGCCTACGGGACACTGAAGCTTTCTTT. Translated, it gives CASSLSLRDTEAFF.

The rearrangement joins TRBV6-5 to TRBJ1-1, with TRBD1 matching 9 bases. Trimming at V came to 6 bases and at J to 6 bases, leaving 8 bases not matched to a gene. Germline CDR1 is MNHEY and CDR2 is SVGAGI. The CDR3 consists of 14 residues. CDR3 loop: CASRVTGGNAEAFF. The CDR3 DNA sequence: TGTGCCAGCAGAGTCACAGGGGGCAACGCTGAAGCTTTCTTT.

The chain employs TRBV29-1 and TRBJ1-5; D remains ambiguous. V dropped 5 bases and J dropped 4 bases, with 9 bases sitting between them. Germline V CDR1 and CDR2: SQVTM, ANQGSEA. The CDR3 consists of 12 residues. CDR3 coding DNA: TGCAGCGTTTTAGATCCTAATCAGCCCCAGCATTTT. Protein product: CSVLDPNQPQHF.

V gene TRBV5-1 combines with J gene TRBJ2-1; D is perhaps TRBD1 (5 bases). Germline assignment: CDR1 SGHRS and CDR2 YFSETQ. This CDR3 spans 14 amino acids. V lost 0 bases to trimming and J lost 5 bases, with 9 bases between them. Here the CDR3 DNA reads TGCGCCAGCAGCTTGGGGGGCGGACACAATGAGCAGTTCTTC. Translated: CASSLGGGHNEQFF.

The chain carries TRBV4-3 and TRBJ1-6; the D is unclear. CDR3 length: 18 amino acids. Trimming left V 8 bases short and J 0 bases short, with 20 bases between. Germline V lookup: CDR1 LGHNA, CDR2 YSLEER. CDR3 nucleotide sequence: TGCGCCAGCGGCCGTGATCCAACAGAAAGCTCCTATAATTCACCCCTCCACTTT. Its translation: CASGRDPTESSYNSPLHF.

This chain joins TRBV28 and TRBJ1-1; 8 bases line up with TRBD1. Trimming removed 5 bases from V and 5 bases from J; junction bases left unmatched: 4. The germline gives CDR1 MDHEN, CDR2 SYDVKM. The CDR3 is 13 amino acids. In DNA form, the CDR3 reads TGTGCCAGCAGTGACAGGGGTCGGACTGAAGCTTTCTTT. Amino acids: CASSDRGRTEAFF.

The CDR3 is CAWSRTGSEKLFF. The CDR3, as DNA: TGTGCCTGGAGCCGGACAGGGAGCGAAAAACTGTTTTTT. This chain uses TRBV30 with TRBJ1-4, with 8 nucleotides matching TRBD1. This CDR3 spans 13 amino acids. Germline lookup yields CDR1 GTSNPN and CDR2 SVGIG (reference sequence). The V and J ends lost 3 bases and 8 bases, in that order; junction bases with no gene match: 5.

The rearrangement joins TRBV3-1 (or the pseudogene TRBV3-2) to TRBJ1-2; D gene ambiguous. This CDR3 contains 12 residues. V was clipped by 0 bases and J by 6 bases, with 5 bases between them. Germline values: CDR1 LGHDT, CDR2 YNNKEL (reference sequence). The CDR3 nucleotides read TGTGCCAGCAGCCAAGAGGGCCATGGCTACACCTTC. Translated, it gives CASSQEGHGYTF.

CDR3 coding DNA: TGTGCCAGCGCATTCTCCGGGGGGGCTGGGGAGCAGTACTTC. Encoded protein: CASAFSGGAGEQYF. The rearrangement links TRBV27 to TRBJ2-7; 8 bases line up with TRBD2. The J segment lost 7 bases and the V segment lost 8 bases, leaving 13 bases of the junction unmatched. Germline CDR1 reads MNHEY; CDR2 reads SMNVEV (reference sequence). This CDR3 region has 14 residues.

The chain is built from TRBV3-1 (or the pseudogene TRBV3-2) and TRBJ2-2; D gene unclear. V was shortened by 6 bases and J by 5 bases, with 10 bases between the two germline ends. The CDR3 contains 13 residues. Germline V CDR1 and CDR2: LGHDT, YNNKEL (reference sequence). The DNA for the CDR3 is TGTGCCAGCAGTAGTCTGGTAACCGGGGAGCTGTTTTTT. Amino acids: CASSSLVTGELFF.

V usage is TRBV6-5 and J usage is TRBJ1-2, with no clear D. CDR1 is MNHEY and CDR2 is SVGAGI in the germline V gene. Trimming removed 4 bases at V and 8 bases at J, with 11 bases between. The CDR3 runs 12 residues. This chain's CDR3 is CASSSSEGGYTF. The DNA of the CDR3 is TGTGCCAGCAGTTCCTCAGAGGGAGGCTACACCTTC.

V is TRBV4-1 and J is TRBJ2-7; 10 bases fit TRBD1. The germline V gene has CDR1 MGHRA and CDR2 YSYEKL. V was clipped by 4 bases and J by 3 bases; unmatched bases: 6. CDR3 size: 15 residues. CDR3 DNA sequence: TGCGCCAGCAGCCTACCGGGACAGGGGATCTACGAGCAGTACTTC. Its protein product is CASSLPGQGIYEQYF.

For the CDR3, the DNA is TGTGCCAGCAGTGGAAGGGGGAGTACGCAGTATTTT. Protein product: CASSGRGSTQYF. The rearrangement uses TRBV6-2 or TRBV6-3 and TRBJ2-3; D is possibly TRBD1 (6 bases). CDR3 size: 12 residues. Germline V gives CDR1 MNHEY, CDR2 SVGEGT. Deletions cut 5 bases from V and 8 bases from J, with 11 bases between.

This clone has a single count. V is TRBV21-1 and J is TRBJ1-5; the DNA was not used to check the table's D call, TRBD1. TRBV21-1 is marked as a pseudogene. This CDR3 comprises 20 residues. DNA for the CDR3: TGTGCCAGCAGCAGGCTACGGACAGGGGGTACCCTTGCCGTCAATCAGCCCCAGCATTTT. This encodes CASSRLRTGGTLAVNQPQHF.

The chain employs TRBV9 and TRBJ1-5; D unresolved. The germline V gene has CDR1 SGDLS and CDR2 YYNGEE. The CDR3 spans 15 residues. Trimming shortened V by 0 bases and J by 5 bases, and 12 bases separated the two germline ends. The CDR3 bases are TGTGCCAGCAGCGTAGCCCCCTCGGTTGATCAGCCCCAGCATTTT. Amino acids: CASSVAPSVDQPQHF.

The CDR3 region is CASTPRGRGGDTQYF. The CDR3 DNA follows: TGTGCCAGCACCCCGAGAGGAAGGGGAGGGGATACGCAGTATTTT. The chain combines TRBV7-8 with TRBJ2-3; 7 bases map to TRBD2. The V and J ends lost 7 bases and 6 bases, in that order; junction bases with no gene match: 13. The CDR3 is 15 amino acids. CDR1 and CDR2 (germline): SGHVS, FQNEAQ.

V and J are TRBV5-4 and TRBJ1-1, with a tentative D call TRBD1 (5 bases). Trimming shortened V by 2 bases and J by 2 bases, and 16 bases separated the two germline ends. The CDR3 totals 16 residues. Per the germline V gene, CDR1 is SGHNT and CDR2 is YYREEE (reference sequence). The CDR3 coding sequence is TGTGCCAGCAGCTTTGATGTCGGCAGGACAAACACTGAAGCTTTCTTT. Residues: CASSFDVGRTNTEAFF. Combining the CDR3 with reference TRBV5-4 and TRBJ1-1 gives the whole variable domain ETGVTQSPTHLIKTRGQQVTLRCSSQSGHNTVSWYQQALGQGPQFIFQYYREEENGRGNFPPRFSGLQFPNYSSELNVNALELDDSALYLCASSFDVGRTNTEAFFGQGTRLTVV.

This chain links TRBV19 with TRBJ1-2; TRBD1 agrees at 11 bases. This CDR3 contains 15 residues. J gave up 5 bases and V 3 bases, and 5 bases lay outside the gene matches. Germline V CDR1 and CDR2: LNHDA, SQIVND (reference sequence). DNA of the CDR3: TGTGCCAGTAGTATCGCCGGGACAGGGGGTTATGGCTACACCTTC. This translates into CASSIAGTGGYGYTF.

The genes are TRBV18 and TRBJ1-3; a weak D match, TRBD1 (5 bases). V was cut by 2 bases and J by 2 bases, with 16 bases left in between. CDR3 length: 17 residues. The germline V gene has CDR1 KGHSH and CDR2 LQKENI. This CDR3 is CASSPTDTPETGNTIYF. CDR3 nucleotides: TGTGCCAGCTCACCAACGGACACACCCGAGACTGGAAACACCATATATTTT.

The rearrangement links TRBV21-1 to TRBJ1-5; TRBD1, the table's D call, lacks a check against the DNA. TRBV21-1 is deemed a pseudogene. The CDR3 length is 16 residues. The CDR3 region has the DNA TGTGCCAGCAGCAAAGTGGAAGGGGGCGGCAATCAGCCCCAGCATTTT. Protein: CASSKVEGGGNQPQHF.

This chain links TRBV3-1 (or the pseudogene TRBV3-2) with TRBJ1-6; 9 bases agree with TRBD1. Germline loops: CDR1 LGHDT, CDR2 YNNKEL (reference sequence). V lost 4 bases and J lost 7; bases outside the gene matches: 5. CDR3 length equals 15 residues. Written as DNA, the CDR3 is TGTGCCAGCAGCCCCGGGACAGGGCCAAATTCACCCCTCCACTTT. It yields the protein CASSPGTGPNSPLHF.

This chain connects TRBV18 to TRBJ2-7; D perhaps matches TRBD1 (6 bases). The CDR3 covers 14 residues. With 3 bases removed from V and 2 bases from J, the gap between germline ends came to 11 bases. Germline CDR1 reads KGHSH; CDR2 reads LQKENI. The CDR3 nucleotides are TGTGCCAGCTCACCCGGACAGCAAGCCTACGAGCAGTACTTC. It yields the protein CASSPGQQAYEQYF. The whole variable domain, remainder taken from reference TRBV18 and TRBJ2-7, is NAGVMQNPRHLVRRRGQEARLRCSPMKGHSHVYWYRQLPEEGLKFMVYLQKENIIDESGMPKERFSAEFPKEGPSILRIQQVVRGDSAAYFCASSPGQQAYEQYFGPGTRLTVT.

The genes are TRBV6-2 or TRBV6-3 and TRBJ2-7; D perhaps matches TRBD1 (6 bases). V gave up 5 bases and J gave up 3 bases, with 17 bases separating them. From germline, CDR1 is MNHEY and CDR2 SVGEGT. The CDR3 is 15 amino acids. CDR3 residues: CASSEDSARFYEQYF. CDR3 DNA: TGTGCCAGCAGTGAGGACAGTGCTCGGTTCTACGAGCAGTACTTC.